This section outlines one T cell receptor beta chain sequence together with its context. As yet, its antigen is unknown. The data belong to a study of OX40 agonist ivuxolimab in advanced cancers. Study-wide results and limits: In the 0.1 to 3.0 mg/kg range, CD4+ and CD8+ blood T cells had expanded clonally by week 6. Partial responders receiving 0.1-3.0 mg/kg showed among the lowest clonal expansion. CD8+ T cells averaged more expanded clones than CD4+.

Some clones are missing from TCRdb's copy, which holds only in-frame ones; the method was immunoSEQ multiplex PCR. The sample consists of around 50,000 clones, 75% to 90% of them appearing once. The V segment lost 5 bases and the J segment 5 bases; nucleotides outside the gene matches: 9. Germline V gene data show CDR1 as SGHTA and CDR2 as FQGNSA. The CDR3 length is 15 residues. Peripheral blood came from all dose cohorts at three timepoints. The TCR sequence derives from an adult with an advanced solid tumor such as melanoma, head and neck, liver or kidney cancer. The J gene is TRBJ2-5, the V gene TRBV7-2, with 9 bases identical to TRBD2. The sample consisted of CD4+ or CD8+ T cells sorted from blood, taken in a trial of the OX40 agonist ivuxolimab. Here the CDR3 reads CASSPPGLALETQYF. The CDR3 DNA follows: TGTGCCAGCAGCCCGCCTGGACTAGCGTTGGAGACCCAGTACTTC.